Below are 29 T cell receptor beta chains sequenced from a single sample in a study of blood T cell repertoires in COVID-19. Assay used: immunoSEQ multiplex PCR; TCRdb lists only in-frame clones, some missing. The sample includes roughly 250,000 clones, approximately 80% of them seen just once. The specimen was peripheral blood. These receptor sequences come from a human donor in a cohort sampled during active COVID-19.

The gene calls are TRBV24-1 and TRBJ2-4; 8 bases map to TRBD1. CDR3 length equals 15 residues. V was clipped by 5 bases and J by 5 bases; unmatched bases: 7. Germline lookup yields CDR1 KGHDR and CDR2 SFDVKD. The CDR3 coding sequence is TGTGCCACCAGTGCCACCGGGACAGGAGAAAACATTCAGTACTTC. It translates to CATSATGTGENIQYF.

The chain carries TRBV11-2 and TRBJ2-5; D possibly corresponds to TRBD1 (5 bases). Per the germline V gene, CDR1 is SGHAT and CDR2 is FQNNGV. Trimming cost V 0 bases and J 4 bases, with 9 bases left between them. This CDR3 spans 14 amino acids. The CDR3 spells CASSLDRAGETQYF. CDR3 DNA: TGTGCCAGCAGCTTAGACAGGGCCGGAGAGACCCAGTACTTC.

The CDR3 coding sequence is TGTGCCACCAGCACCGGACAAAGGACTGAAGCTTTCTTT. It is translated as CATSTGQRTEAFF. The chain links TRBV15 to TRBJ1-1, with a weak D call TRBD1 (5 bases). V shed 4 bases and J shed 5 bases, with 11 bases lying between them. CDR3 length equals 13 residues. The germline V gene has CDR1 LNHNV and CDR2 YYDKDF (reference sequence).

The CDR3: CASSLEDTRAQYF. CDR3 coding DNA: TGTGCCAGCAGCCTAGAGGACACACGGGCGCAGTATTTT. The V gene is TRBV7-2, the J gene TRBJ2-3, with D maybe TRBD1 (5 bases). Germline loops: CDR1 SGHTA, CDR2 FQGNSA. Between the trimmed V and J ends, which lost 5 bases and 10 bases, there was a span of 16 bases. The CDR3 loop spans 13 amino acids. Full variable domain (missing parts from reference TRBV7-2 and TRBJ2-3): GAGVSQSPSNKVTEKGKDVELRCDPISGHTALYWYRQSLGQGLEFLIYFQGNSAPDKSGLPSDRFSAERTGGSVSTLTIQRTQQEDSAVYLCASSLEDTRAQYFGPGTRLTVL.

The rearrangement joins TRBV6-6 to TRBJ2-7; the match to TRBD1 covers 9 bases. Germline loops: CDR1 MNHNY, CDR2 SVGAGI (reference sequence). This CDR3 comprises 15 residues. J lost 2 bases, V lost 2 bases, and 4 bases had no gene match. CDR3 bases: TGTGCCAGCAGTTACCGGACAGGGGACGCCTACGAGCAGTACTTC. Translated, it gives CASSYRTGDAYEQYF.

The chain uses TRBV5-5 and TRBJ1-3, with unresolved D. Per the germline V gene, CDR1 is SGHKS and CDR2 is YYEKEE (reference sequence). The V end was cut by 0 bases, the J end by 0 bases, with 16 bases between. This CDR3 spans 18 amino acids. Here the CDR3 DNA reads TGTGCCAGCAGCTTGGATCTATCGGGGTCGAGCTCTGGAAACACCATATATTTT. Translating gives CASSLDLSGSSSGNTIYF. The full variable domain, in which reference TRBV5-5 and TRBJ1-3 provide the parts outside the CDR3, is DAGVTQSPTHLIKTRGQQVTLRCSPISGHKSVSWYQQVLGQGPQFIFQYYEKEERGRGNFPDRFSARQFPNYSSELNVNALLLGDSALYLCASSLDLSGSSSGNTIYFGEGSWLTVV.

This chain links TRBV11-2 with TRBJ2-2; D gene ambiguous. This CDR3 has 14 residues. Trimming stripped 3 bases from V and 0 bases from J, with 5 bases between. The germline V gene has CDR1 SGHAT and CDR2 FQNNGV. The CDR3 region is CASSFQSNTGELFF. The CDR3 nucleotides read TGTGCCAGCAGCTTCCAGTCGAACACCGGGGAGCTGTTTTTT.

The rearrangement joins TRBV28 to TRBJ1-5, with no clear D. The ends were cut back, 6 bases at V and 7 bases at J, with 16 bases in the middle. This CDR3 region has 14 residues. Germline CDR1 and CDR2: MDHEN and SYDVKM. The CDR3 DNA is TGTGCCAGCAGCGCGGGTCTCCAAGGCCAGCCCCAGCATTTT. Translating gives CASSAGLQGQPQHF.

This clone has only one observation. The J gene is TRBJ1-1, the V gene TRBV14, with D uncertain. There are 14 residues in the CDR3. Trimming stripped 4 bases from V and 4 bases from J, with 13 bases between. CDR1 and CDR2 (germline): SGHDN, FVKESK. The CDR3 sequence is CASSRAGGSTEAFF. The DNA for the CDR3 is TGTGCCAGCAGCCGAGCAGGTGGTAGCACTGAAGCTTTCTTT. Using reference TRBV14 and TRBJ1-1 for the parts outside the CDR3, the full variable domain is EAGVTQFPSHSVIEKGQTVTLRCDPISGHDNLYWYRRVMGKEIKFLLHFVKESKQDESGMPNNRFLAERTGGTYSTLKVQPAELEDSGVYFCASSRAGGSTEAFFGQGTRLTVV.

The gene calls are TRBV5-1 and TRBJ1-2; TRBD1 matches at 9 bases. This CDR3 region has 15 residues. Germline lookup yields CDR1 SGHRS and CDR2 YFSETQ. The J segment lost 2 bases and the V segment lost 4 bases, leaving 6 bases of the junction unmatched. In DNA, the CDR3 is TGCGCCAGCAGCATCGGGACAGGGCCGAACTATGGCTACACCTTC. Protein product: CASSIGTGPNYGYTF.

The genes are TRBV5-1 and TRBJ2-3; a weak D match, TRBD2 (6 bases). The CDR3 is 12 residues long. V lost 7 bases to trimming and J lost 10 bases, with 16 bases between them. Germline-derived CDR1 and CDR2 are SGHRS and YFSETQ. The CDR3 DNA reads TGCGCCAGCGAGCTCCCGGGCGGGGCGCAGTATTTT. Translated, it gives CASELPGGAQYF.

The chain is built from TRBV5-1 and TRBJ1-2, with D possibly TRBD1 on 5 matching bases. The CDR3 consists of 15 residues. Per the germline V gene, CDR1 is SGHRS and CDR2 is YFSETQ. V lost 2 bases and J 0 bases, leaving 11 bases between the germline ends. The CDR3 is CASSFRTFPNYGYTF. The DNA of the CDR3 is TGCGCCAGCAGCTTTAGGACATTCCCTAACTATGGCTACACCTTC.

The V and J genes are TRBV27 and TRBJ2-7; 7 bases line up with TRBD1. The CDR3 is made up of 12 amino acids. Looked up from germline, CDR1 is MNHEY and CDR2 is SMNVEV (reference sequence). V trimming: 7 bases; J trimming: 4 bases; junction bases outside the gene matches: 4. This CDR3 is CASTSRGYEQYF. DNA for the CDR3: TGTGCCAGCACCTCCAGGGGGTACGAGCAGTACTTC.

V and J are TRBV7-3 and TRBJ2-2, with 9 bases fitting TRBD2. The CDR3 is made up of 15 amino acids. The ends lost 3 bases at V and 2 bases at J; junction bases unmatched: 1. Per germline, CDR1 SGHTA and CDR2 FQGTGA. As DNA, the CDR3 is TGTGCCAGCAGCTTGACTAGCGGAAACACCGGGGAGCTGTTTTTT. Protein product: CASSLTSGNTGELFF.

This sequence joins TRBV19 and TRBJ1-5; D uncertain. This CDR3 contains 18 residues. The germline V gene has CDR1 LNHDA and CDR2 SQIVND (reference sequence). V was trimmed by 3 bases and J by 3 bases, leaving 21 bases between them. CDR3 sequence (DNA): TGTGCCAGTAGTATTGGCGGCATTTTAACTACGGACAATCAGCCCCAGCATTTT. Protein sequence: CASSIGGILTTDNQPQHF.

This chain uses TRBV24-1 with TRBJ2-5, with TRBD2 matching over 8 bases. CDR3 length: 15 residues. CDR1 and CDR2 (germline): KGHDR, SFDVKD. The V and J ends lost 4 bases and 4 bases, in that order; junction bases with no gene match: 7. The CDR3, as DNA: TGTGCCACCAGTGAGGCGGGGGGTTGGGGAGAGACCCAGTACTTC. Its translation: CATSEAGGWGETQYF.

The rearrangement joins TRBV5-8 to TRBJ1-5, with D possibly matching TRBD1 (5 bases). The germline V gene has CDR1 SGHTS and CDR2 YDEGEE. The length of the CDR3 is 16 residues. The V end was cut by 0 bases, the J end by 5 bases, with 15 bases between. DNA for the CDR3: TGTGCCAGCAGCTTGGTGGGTAGGGGCATATATCAGCCCCAGCATTTT. Translating it yields CASSLVGRGIYQPQHF.

V and J are TRBV5-1 and TRBJ2-7; D possibly corresponds to TRBD2 (6 bases). The CDR3 has 13 amino acids. The V and J ends lost 4 bases and 0 bases respectively, with 8 bases between them. Germline V gives CDR1 SGHRS, CDR2 YFSETQ. The CDR3 here is CASSIGGSYEQYF. CDR3 nucleotides: TGCGCCAGCAGCATCGGGGGCTCCTACGAGCAGTACTTC.

The chain joins TRBV3-1 (or the pseudogene TRBV3-2) to TRBJ2-7; the match to TRBD2 covers 10 bases. Germline V CDR1 and CDR2: LGHDT, YNNKEL (reference sequence). This CDR3 region has 13 residues. With V trimmed by 6 bases and J by 2 bases, 1 base remained unmatched. In nucleotides, the CDR3 is TGTGCCAGCAGACTAGCGGGGACCTACGAGCAGTACTTC. It translates to CASRLAGTYEQYF.

The chain combines TRBV18 with TRBJ2-3; maybe TRBD1 (5 bases). This CDR3 contains 17 residues. The germline V gene encodes CDR1 KGHSH and CDR2 LQKENI. V was clipped by 2 bases and J by 0 bases, with 15 bases between them. CDR3 protein: CASSPRGRADSTDTQYF. The DNA of the CDR3 is TGTGCCAGCTCACCAAGGGGAAGGGCCGACAGCACAGATACGCAGTATTTT.

The V gene is TRBV2, the J gene TRBJ2-1, with TRBD2 identical over 8 bases. The germline gives CDR1 SNHLY, CDR2 FYNNEI. The trim removed 6 bases at V and 5 bases at J, leaving 3 bases unmatched. The CDR3 has 13 amino acids. The DNA for the CDR3 is TGTGCCAGCAGGACTAGCGCCCACAATGAGCAGTTCTTC. It encodes CASRTSAHNEQFF.

Note on this clone: The sample carries other DNA sequences with the same CDR3. The chain uses TRBV5-1 and TRBJ2-7, with 8 bases that match TRBD1. With 5 bases clipped from V and 0 bases from J, the junction kept 4 bases outside the gene matches. The germline V gene has CDR1 SGHRS and CDR2 YFSETQ. The CDR3 has 14 amino acids. CDR3 in amino acids: CASSSTGGSYEQYF. CDR3 coding DNA: TGCGCCAGCAGTTCTACAGGGGGCTCCTACGAGCAGTACTTC.

The genes are TRBV2 and TRBJ2-1; TRBD2 might be the D (6 bases). V was clipped by 1 base and J by 12 bases, with 13 bases between them. Germline V lookup: CDR1 SNHLY, CDR2 FYNNEI. The CDR3 extends over 13 amino acids. Written as DNA, the CDR3 is TGTGCCAGCAGTGAAGGGGGCGGGATAGGGCAGTTCTTC. Its protein is CASSEGGGIGQFF.

This rearrangement joins TRBV11-2 to TRBJ2-7; 7 nucleotides line up with TRBD2. Germline lookup yields CDR1 SGHAT and CDR2 FQNNGV. This CDR3 is built from 17 residues. The J segment lost 7 bases and the V segment lost 5 bases, leaving 20 bases of the junction unmatched. This chain's CDR3 is CASSHATKTGSGREQYF. For the CDR3, the DNA is TGTGCCAGCAGCCATGCGACCAAGACGGGCTCCGGGAGGGAGCAGTACTTC.

This clone is a singleton in its sample. This rearrangement joins TRBV15 to TRBJ1-4; D is undetermined. This CDR3 has 15 residues. Germline-derived CDR1 and CDR2 are LNHNV and YYDKDF (reference sequence). The V end lost 5 bases, the J end lost 8 bases, and 18 bases lay between the germline ends. The CDR3 DNA follows: TGTGCCACCAGCGGTGAACTCCTGGGCCGGGAAAAACTGTTTTTT. Translation gives CATSGELLGREKLFF.

This chain connects TRBV29-1 to TRBJ2-1; TRBD2 aligns across 7 bases. CDR3 length equals 13 residues. Per germline, CDR1 SQVTM and CDR2 ANQGSEA. J lost 4 bases, V lost 7 bases, and 7 bases had no gene match. The CDR3 DNA sequence: TGCAGCGCAGATACTAGCGTGTACAATGAGCAGTTCTTC. Translated: CSADTSVYNEQFF.

V gene TRBV11-2 combines with J gene TRBJ2-1, with 7 bases identical to TRBD1. From germline, CDR1 is SGHAT and CDR2 FQNNGV. V was clipped by 1 base and J by 12 bases; unmatched bases: 12. There are 15 residues in the CDR3. CDR3 sequence reads: CASSLVGGKAGRQFF. The CDR3 coding sequence is TGTGCCAGCAGCTTAGTAGGGGGCAAAGCAGGTAGGCAGTTCTTC.

This chain joins TRBV5-1 and TRBJ1-5; D gene uncertain. Germline values: CDR1 SGHRS, CDR2 YFSETQ. CDR3 length: 15 amino acids. V dropped 2 bases and J dropped 4 bases, with 13 bases sitting between them. CDR3 nucleotides: TGCGCCAGCAGCTTATCGGGGAAGCCGAATCAGCCCCAGCATTTT. Translation: CASSLSGKPNQPQHF.

The rearrangement links TRBV6-5 to TRBJ2-5, with a possible D match to TRBD2 (5 bases). The germline V gene has CDR1 MNHEY and CDR2 SVGAGI. The CDR3 contains 14 residues. V was trimmed by 0 bases and J by 3 bases, leaving 8 bases between them. The DNA for the CDR3 is TGTGCCAGCAGTTACTCACCCGGGAAAGAGACCCAGTACTTC. Amino acid sequence: CASSYSPGKETQYF.